This T cell receptor (beta chain) came from a study of blood T cell repertoires in COVID-19. This clone was seen more than once but under ten times. Per the original methods: Amplification from reference gene primers served as the basis for estimated nucleated cell counts. Profiling relied on immunoSEQ multiplex PCR, and the TCRdb table lists in-frame clones only, not all of them. That table furnishes V, J and clone size, whereas the DNA furnished D and trimming. The table lists just under 350,000 clones, roughly 90% of them singletons. In germline, CDR1 is MNHEY, CDR2 SVGAGI. V was cut by 8 bases and J by 0 bases, with 8 bases left in between. This CDR3 is 13 amino acids long.

The receptor was derived from a woman in her 70s with COVID-19, enrolled during active disease. The chain carries TRBV6-5 and TRBJ1-3; D uncertain. Material for sequencing was peripheral blood. CDR3 sequence (DNA): TGTGCCAGCGACACCACCTCTGGAAACACCATATATTTT. Its protein product is CASDTTSGNTIYF.